Below are 17 T cell receptor beta chains sequenced from a single sample in a study of T cell repertoires in cytomegalovirus infection (dated by TCRdb to the late 2010s). Which antigens these TCRs recognize remains unknown. The sample's treatment or condition, from its label and the paper: in vitro stimulation with specific CMV peptide epitopes to enrich CMV-specific T cells. Sequenced on an Illumina HiSeq 1500. TCRdb redid the processing of the public reads, applying fastp at Q25 and MiXCR, and retained in-frame beta chains. Each CDR3 protein appears once, grouped with its most common genes and DNA. The sample has around 750,000 distinct CDR3 sequences on record, around a third of them singletons. The ten largest account for around 12% of the sample. The sample here was cultured CD8+ T cells from PBMCs, taken from culture after CMV antigen stimulation. The origin of the receptors is a human donor in good health (CMV status not recorded). Some clones in this sample may be carry-over from other donors' samples.

By share of the sample, this clonotype is medium-sized (0.01 to 0.1%). CDR3 in amino acids: CASNPLALEQGWRSNQPQHF. CDR3 DNA sequence: TGTGCCAGCAACCCTCTTGCACTCGAACAGGGCTGGAGGAGCAATCAGCCCCAGCATTTT. The gene calls are TRBV7-8 and TRBJ1-5, with a weak D call TRBD1 (6 bases). Germline V lookup: CDR1 SGHVS, CDR2 FQNEAQ. With 7 bases removed from V and 1 base from J, the gap between germline ends came to 29 bases. The CDR3 is 20 amino acids.

Ten or more counts support this clonotype. This chain connects TRBV7-6 to TRBJ2-1; TRBD2 matches at 12 bases. Looked up from germline, CDR1 is SGHVS and CDR2 is FNYEAQ. This CDR3 has 18 residues. Losses at the gene ends were 4 bases for V and 2 bases for J; bases not matched to a gene: 9. The CDR3 region is CASSWLAGGPQTYNEQFF. In DNA, the CDR3 is TGTGCCAGCAGCTGGCTAGCGGGGGGGCCTCAGACCTACAATGAGCAGTTCTTC. The variable domain in full, with the rest retrieved from reference TRBV7-6 and TRBJ2-1, is GAGVSQSPRYKVTKRGQDVALRCDPISGHVSLYWYRQALGQGPEFLTYFNYEAQQDKSGLPNDRFSAERPEGSISTLTIQRTEQRDSAMYRCASSWLAGGPQTYNEQFFGPGTRLTVL.

This clonotype counts as medium-sized. The V call is TRBV23-1, the J call TRBJ1-5; 8 bases fit TRBD1. TRBV23-1 belongs to the ORF category, with a function that is uncertain. This CDR3 is 19 amino acids long. V trimming: 6 bases; J trimming: 7 bases; junction bases outside the gene matches: 23. The CDR3 is CASRRWLMPDRVVLQPQHF. The CDR3 nucleotides are TGCGCCAGCAGAAGGTGGTTGATGCCGGACAGGGTCGTTTTGCAGCCCCAGCATTTT.

This clonotype has only a few counts. The V call is TRBV2, the J call TRBJ2-7; D gene uncertain. There are 16 residues in the CDR3. V was trimmed by 3 bases and J by 3 bases, leaving 18 bases between them. Looked up from germline, CDR1 is SNHLY and CDR2 is FYNNEI. This CDR3 is CASSDLVSALSYEQYF. The CDR3 bases are TGTGCCAGCAGTGACCTTGTATCAGCCTTAAGCTACGAGCAGTACTTC.

The V call is TRBV6-2 or TRBV6-3, the J call TRBJ2-3; 11 nucleotides align to TRBD2. The CDR3 loop spans 14 amino acids. V lost 7 bases to trimming and J lost 4 bases; unmatched junction nucleotides: 4. CDR1 MNHEY and CDR2 SVGEGT come from the germline V gene. In nucleotides, the CDR3 is TGTGCCAGCACCGTAGCGGGGGGGTCAGATACGCAGTATTTT. This gives the protein CASTVAGGSDTQYF.

This clonotype showed up just a few times. V gene TRBV2 combines with J gene TRBJ1-2, with D hard to call. CDR1 SNHLY and CDR2 FYNNEI come from the germline V gene. V was clipped by 8 bases and J by 1 base, with 5 bases between them. CDR3 length: 11 amino acids. CDR3 amino acids: CASQSNYGYTF. For the CDR3, the DNA is TGTGCCAGCCAGAGTAACTATGGCTACACCTTC. Based on the CDR3 plus reference TRBV2 and TRBJ1-2, the full variable domain is EPEVTQTPSHQVTQMGQEVILRCVPISNHLYFYWYRQILGQKVEFLVSFYNNEISEKSEIFDDQFSVERPDGSNFTLKIRSTKLEDSAMYFCASQSNYGYTFGSGTRLTVV.

This clonotype was seen at least ten times. This rearrangement joins TRBV7-2 to TRBJ2-7, with D possibly matching TRBD2 (5 bases). Trimming pared 6 bases from V and 2 bases from J, leaving 14 bases between. Germline lookup yields CDR1 SGHTA and CDR2 FQGNSA. CDR3 length: 14 residues. CDR3 nucleotide sequence: TGTGCCAGCAGTTATGGACTCGTCCCCTACGAGCAGTACTTC. The encoded protein is CASSYGLVPYEQYF.

CDR3: CASAKTSNTGELFF. For the CDR3, the DNA is TGTGCCAGCGCGAAGACATCGAACACCGGGGAGCTGTTTTTT. The chain has TRBV5-4 and TRBJ2-2, with D unresolved. This CDR3 has 14 amino acids. V was pared by 7 bases and J by 0 bases, with 10 bases between. CDR1 is SGHNT and CDR2 is YYREEE in the germline V gene (reference sequence). Based on the CDR3 plus reference TRBV5-4 and TRBJ2-2, the full variable domain is ETGVTQSPTHLIKTRGQQVTLRCSSQSGHNTVSWYQQALGQGPQFIFQYYREEENGRGNFPPRFSGLQFPNYSSELNVNALELDDSALYLCASAKTSNTGELFFGEGSRLTVL.

This clonotype came up a few times. This chain joins TRBV6-1 and TRBJ1-5, with 7 bases matching TRBD1. Looked up from germline, CDR1 is MNHNS and CDR2 is SASEGT. The CDR3 loop spans 15 amino acids. V trimming: 4 bases; J trimming: 1 base; junction bases outside the gene matches: 4. The CDR3 here is CASSGRQGSNQPQHF. CDR3 sequence (DNA): TGTGCCAGCAGTGGGAGACAGGGCAGCAATCAGCCCCAGCATTTT.

This chain links TRBV13 with TRBJ1-2; 8 bases fit TRBD1. V dropped 5 bases and J dropped 8; count of bases not matched to a gene: 4. CDR3 length: 12 residues. Germline V gene data show CDR1 as PRHDT and CDR2 as FYEKMQ (reference sequence). The CDR3 reads CASSLRTGGYTF. Here the CDR3 DNA reads TGTGCCAGCAGCCTCCGGACAGGGGGCTACACCTTC. The entire variable domain, with the rest obtained from reference TRBV13 and TRBJ1-2, is as follows: AAGVIQSPRHLIKEKRETATLKCYPIPRHDTVYWYQQGPGQDPQFLISFYEKMQSDKGSIPDRFSAQQFSDYHSELNMSSLELGDSALYFCASSLRTGGYTFGSGTRLTVV.

The chain carries TRBV28 and TRBJ1-2, with 9 bases fitting TRBD1. V shed 9 bases, J shed 3 bases, and the junction held 11 bases outside the gene matches. This CDR3 has 15 residues. CDR1 and CDR2 from the germline V gene are MDHEN and SYDVKM. The CDR3 DNA reads TGTGCCAGTACCCCCGGGACAGGGCCGGACTATGGCTACACCTTC. Residues: CASTPGTGPDYGYTF.

This clonotype occurred a few times. The CDR3 sequence: CASSWTGGGPQHF. The DNA of the CDR3 is TGTGCCAGCAGCTGGACAGGGGGCGGGCCCCAGCATTTT. The V call is TRBV7-9, the J call TRBJ1-5; 11 bases match TRBD1. The CDR3 sequence is 13 residues long. Germline V gives CDR1 SEHNR, CDR2 FQNEAQ (reference sequence). V lost 4 bases and J lost 9; bases outside the gene matches: 2.

The genes are TRBV6-6 and TRBJ2-1; no definite D call. This CDR3 region has 12 residues. CDR1 MNHNY and CDR2 SVGAGI come from the germline V gene (reference sequence). The V end lost 0 bases, the J end lost 10 bases, and 7 bases lay between the germline ends. Here the CDR3 reads CASSYSIAEQFF. CDR3 sequence (DNA): TGTGCCAGCAGTTACTCGATAGCAGAGCAGTTCTTC.

This clonotype was counted a few times. The chain uses TRBV6-1 and TRBJ1-1; D is undetermined. Germline assignment: CDR1 MNHNS and CDR2 SASEGT. Trimming took off 3 bases at V and 0 bases at J, with 17 bases between the two ends. This CDR3 is 17 amino acids long. This CDR3 is CASSDMGSAFLNTEAFF. The CDR3 DNA reads as TGTGCCAGCAGTGATATGGGCAGTGCTTTTCTGAACACTGAAGCTTTCTTT.

This clonotype came up many times. The rearrangement links TRBV12-3 or TRBV12-4 to TRBJ2-5; 9 bases fit TRBD1. The J segment lost 3 bases and the V segment lost 7 bases, leaving 12 bases of the junction unmatched. The CDR3 is 16 residues long. The CDR3 DNA follows: TGTGCCAGCAATTCTGAGGGGACAGGGAGAAAAGAGACCCAGTACTTC. Its protein is CASNSEGTGRKETQYF.

This clonotype was counted many times. The chain carries TRBV27 and TRBJ2-2; unclear D gene. The CDR3 totals 16 residues. The V end lost 0 bases, the J end lost 2 bases, and 10 bases lay between the germline ends. Germline assignment: CDR1 MNHEY and CDR2 SMNVEV (reference sequence). In DNA, the CDR3 is TGTGCCAGCAGTTTATCGTCCCCCACCAACACCGGGGAGCTGTTTTTT. Its translation: CASSLSSPTNTGELFF.

This clonotype was detected only a few times. V is TRBV6-2 or TRBV6-3 and J is TRBJ2-7; possibly TRBD1 for D (6 bases). CDR3 length equals 16 residues. CDR1 is MNHEY and CDR2 is SVGEGT in the germline V gene. Trimming took off 6 bases at V and 5 bases at J, with 23 bases between the two ends. The CDR3 DNA reads as TGTGCCAGCAGATCCGTGAAATACAGGGAAGCCCACGAGCAGTACGTC. Its translation is CASRSVKYREAHEQYV.